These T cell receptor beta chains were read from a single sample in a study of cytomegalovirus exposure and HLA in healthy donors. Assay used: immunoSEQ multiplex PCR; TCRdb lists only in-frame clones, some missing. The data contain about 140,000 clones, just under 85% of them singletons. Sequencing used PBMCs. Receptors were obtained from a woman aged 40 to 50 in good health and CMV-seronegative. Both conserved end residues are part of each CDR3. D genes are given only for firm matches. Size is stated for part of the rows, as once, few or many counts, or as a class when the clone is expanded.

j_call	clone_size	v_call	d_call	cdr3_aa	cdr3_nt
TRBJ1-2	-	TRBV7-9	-	CASSFGGEGGYTF	TGTGCCAGCAGCTTTGGAGGGGAAGGTGGCTACACCTTC
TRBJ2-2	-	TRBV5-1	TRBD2	CASSASGISGELFF	TGCGCCAGCAGCGCTAGCGGGATTTCCGGGGAGCTGTTTTTT
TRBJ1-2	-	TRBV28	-	CASGQYGYTF	TGTGCCAGCGGGCAATATGGCTACACCTTC
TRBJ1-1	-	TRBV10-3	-	CAIKIPGNTEAFF	TGTGCCATCAAGATACCGGGGAACACTGAAGCTTTCTTT
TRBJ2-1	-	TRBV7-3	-	CASSPARGGDEQFF	TGTGCCAGCAGCCCGGCAAGGGGGGGGGATGAGCAGTTCTTC
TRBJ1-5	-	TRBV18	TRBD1	CASSPDGTGVQPQHF	TGTGCCAGCTCACCAGACGGGACAGGGGTTCAGCCCCAGCATTTT
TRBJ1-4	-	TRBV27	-	CASSSYQTEKLFF	TGTGCCAGCAGTTCATACCAAACAGAAAAACTGTTTTTT
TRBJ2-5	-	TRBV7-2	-	CASRRGGVEETQYF	TGTGCCAGCAGGCGGGGCGGAGTGGAGGAGACCCAGTACTTC
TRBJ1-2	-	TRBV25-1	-	CASSEAGGRFYGYTF	TGTGCCAGCAGTGAAGCGGGGGGGCGGTTCTATGGCTACACCTTC
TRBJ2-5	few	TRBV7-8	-	CASSTYRAGETQYF	TGTGCCAGCAGCACTTACAGGGCAGGCGAGACCCAGTACTTC
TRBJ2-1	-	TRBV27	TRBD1	CASSITGTGFNEQFF	TGTGCCAGCAGTATTACCGGGACAGGGTTTAATGAGCAGTTCTTC
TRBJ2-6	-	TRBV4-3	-	CASSQEVRVPNVLTF	TGCGCCAGCAGCCAAGAGGTGAGGGTGCCCAACGTCCTGACTTTC
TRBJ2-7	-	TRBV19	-	CASSIRRGKSSGEQYF	TGTGCCAGTAGTATTCGCCGAGGAAAGAGTTCGGGCGAGCAGTACTTC
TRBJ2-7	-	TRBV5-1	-	CASSTTGTPSSYEQYF	TGCGCCAGCAGTACTACCGGGACTCCGAGCTCCTACGAGCAGTACTTC
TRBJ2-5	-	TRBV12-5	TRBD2	CASGSGDGMSGRETQYF	TGTGCTAGTGGTTCAGGGGATGGAATGAGCGGGAGAGAGACCCAGTACTTC
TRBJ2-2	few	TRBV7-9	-	CASSLVHGELFF	TGTGCCAGCAGCTTAGTTCACGGGGAGCTGTTTTTT
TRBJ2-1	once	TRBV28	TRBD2	CASSFRTSFRGEQFF	TGTGCCAGCAGTTTCAGGACTAGCTTTCGCGGTGAGCAGTTCTTC
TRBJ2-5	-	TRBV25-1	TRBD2	CASNEREDHGETQYF	TGTGCCAGCAACGAGCGGGAGGACCATGGGGAGACCCAGTACTTC
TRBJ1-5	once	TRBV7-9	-	CSSSVGTNSNQPQHF	TGTTCCAGCAGCGTCGGGACAAATAGCAATCAGCCCCAGCATTTT
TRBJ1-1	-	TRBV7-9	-	CASSFQGNTEAFF	TGTGCCAGCAGCTTTCAGGGGAACACTGAAGCTTTCTTT
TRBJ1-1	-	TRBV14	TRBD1	CASSLRQGIIYTEAFF	TGTGCCAGCAGCCTGAGACAGGGGATAATATATACTGAAGCTTTCTTT
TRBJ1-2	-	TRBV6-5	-	CASSYGFGPWDYGYTF	TGTGCCAGCAGTTACGGATTTGGGCCCTGGGACTATGGCTACACCTTC
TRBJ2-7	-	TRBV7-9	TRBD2	CASSRTSGSEEQYF	TGTGCCAGCTCTCGGACTAGCGGGAGTGAAGAGCAGTACTTC
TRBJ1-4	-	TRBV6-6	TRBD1	CASSPYRGLWEKLFF	TGTGCCAGCAGTCCTTACAGGGGGCTTTGGGAAAAACTGTTTTTT
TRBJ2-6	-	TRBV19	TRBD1	CASRTGGGGANVLTF	TGTGCCAGTAGGACAGGGGGAGGAGGGGCCAACGTCCTGACTTTC
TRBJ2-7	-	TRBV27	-	CASSSSSYEQYF	TGTGCCAGCAGTTCCAGCTCCTACGAGCAGTACTTC
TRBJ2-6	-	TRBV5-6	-	CASSSGSGANVLTF	TGTGCCAGCAGCTCAGGGTCTGGGGCCAACGTCCTGACTTTC
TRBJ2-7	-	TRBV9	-	CASSVAGVDYEQYF	TGTGCCAGCAGCGTAGCCGGGGTTGACTACGAGCAGTACTTC
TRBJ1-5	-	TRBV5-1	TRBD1	CASSVAGQGAQPQHF	TGCGCCAGCAGCGTCGCGGGACAGGGCGCGCAGCCCCAGCATTTT
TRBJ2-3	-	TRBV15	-	CATSRASGVADTQYF	TGTGCCACCAGCAGAGCGAGCGGAGTGGCAGATACGCAGTATTTT
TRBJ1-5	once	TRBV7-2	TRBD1	CASSSRDRGTPQHF	TGTGCCAGCAGCTCCCGGGACAGGGGCACGCCCCAGCATTTT
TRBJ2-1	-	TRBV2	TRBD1	CASTDDRVYNEQFF	TGTGCCAGCACTGACGACAGGGTCTACAATGAGCAGTTCTTC
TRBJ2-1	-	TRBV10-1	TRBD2	CASSESFASGRNEQFF	TGCGCCAGCAGTGAGTCCTTCGCTAGCGGGAGGAATGAGCAGTTCTTC
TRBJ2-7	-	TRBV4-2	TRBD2	CASSQRFPSGRLYEQYF	TGTGCCAGCAGCCAAAGATTCCCCAGCGGGAGACTCTACGAGCAGTACTTC
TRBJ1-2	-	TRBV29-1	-	CSVDSRDGYTF	TGCAGCGTTGATTCCAGGGATGGCTACACCTTC
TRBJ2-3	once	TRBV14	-	CASSQPGLADTQYF	TGTGCCAGCAGCCAGCCGGGGTTGGCAGATACGCAGTATTTT
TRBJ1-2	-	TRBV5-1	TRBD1	CASSYGQGNSYGYTF	TGCGCCAGCAGCTACGGACAGGGAAATTCGTATGGCTACACCTTC
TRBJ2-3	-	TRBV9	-	CASSRTPAASTDTQYF	TGTGCCAGCAGTAGAACGCCAGCGGCTAGCACAGATACGCAGTATTTT
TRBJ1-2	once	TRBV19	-	CASTHYQTGTYGYTF	TGTGCCAGTACCCACTACCAGACAGGAACCTATGGCTACACCTTC
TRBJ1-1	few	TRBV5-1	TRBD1	CASSSGQGATEAFF	TGCGCCAGCAGCTCGGGACAGGGGGCCACTGAAGCTTTCTTT
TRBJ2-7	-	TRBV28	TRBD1	CASRDKYGTGEYF	TGTGCCAGCAGAGATAAGTACGGGACAGGGGAATACTTC
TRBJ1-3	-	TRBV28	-	CASSLPGLNSGNTIYF	TGTGCCAGCAGTTTGCCAGGTCTAAACTCTGGAAACACCATATATTTT
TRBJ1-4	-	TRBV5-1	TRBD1	CASSSSRDRGRGEKLFF	TGCGCCAGCAGCTCGTCCCGGGACAGGGGACGGGGTGAAAAACTGTTTTTT
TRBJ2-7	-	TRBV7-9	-	CASSYGASEQYF	TGTGCCAGCAGCTATGGGGCATCCGAGCAGTACTTC
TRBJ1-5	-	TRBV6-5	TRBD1	CASRKADRGSQPQHF	TGTGCCAGCAGGAAGGCCGACAGGGGAAGTCAGCCCCAGCATTTT
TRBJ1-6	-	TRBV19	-	CASSIYEWAPNSPLHF	TGTGCCAGTAGTATATACGAATGGGCTCCGAATTCACCCCTCCACTTT
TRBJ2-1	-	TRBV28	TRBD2	CASSSTSGSIYNEQLF	TGTGCCAGCAGTTCCACTAGCGGGAGTATCTACAATGAGCAGCTCTTC
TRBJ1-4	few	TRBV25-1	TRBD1	CASSVRSGTVRVYEKLFF	TGTGCCAGCAGTGTCCGCTCCGGGACAGTGAGAGTGTACGAAAAACTGTTTTTT
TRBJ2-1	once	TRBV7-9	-	CATAADGGDPYNEQFF	TGTGCCACCGCTGCTGACGGCGGAGATCCCTACAATGAGCAGTTCTTC
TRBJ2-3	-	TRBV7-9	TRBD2	CASSPPSGPTVDTQYF	TGTGCCAGCAGCCCCCCTAGCGGTCCGACGGTGGATACGCAGTATTTT
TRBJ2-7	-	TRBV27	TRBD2	CASSSHTSGRIYEQYF	TGTGCCAGCAGCTCCCATACTAGCGGGAGGATCTACGAGCAGTACTTC
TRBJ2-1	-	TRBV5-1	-	CASSLAGVSYNEQFF	TGCGCCAGCAGCTTGGCCGGGGTATCCTACAATGAGCAGTTCTTC
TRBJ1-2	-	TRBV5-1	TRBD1	CASSPTGTNYGYTF	TGCGCCAGCAGCCCGACAGGGACTAACTATGGCTACACCTTC
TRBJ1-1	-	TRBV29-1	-	CSVAGRQNTEAFF	TGCAGCGTCGCGGGACGGCAGAACACTGAAGCTTTCTTT
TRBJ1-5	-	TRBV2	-	CASSVGSQPQHF	TGTGCCAGCAGTGTGGGGAGTCAGCCCCAGCATTTT